The source of this TCR beta chain is a study of OX40 agonist ivuxolimab in advanced cancers. V lost 7 bases to trimming and J lost 6 bases; unmatched junction nucleotides: 8. The CDR3 spans 13 residues. Germline V gene sequence: CDR1 SQVTM, CDR2 ANQGSEA. For this clone: Antigen unknown.

Some clones are missing from TCRdb's copy, which holds only in-frame ones; the method was immunoSEQ multiplex PCR. The table shows roughly 25,000 clones, with about 75% occurring only once. The study's findings and limits: CD8+ T cells averaged more expanded clones than CD4+.

Blood sampling was done at baseline, cycle 4 day 1, and cycle 7 day 1. This specimen was CD4+ or CD8+ T cells sorted from blood, taken in a trial of the OX40 agonist ivuxolimab. The V and J genes are TRBV29-1 and TRBJ1-2, with 10 bases aligning to TRBD1. The sequence came from an adult with an advanced solid tumor such as melanoma, head and neck, liver or kidney cancer. CDR3 amino acids: CSAGTGEAHGYTF. The CDR3 DNA is TGCAGCGCCGGGACAGGGGAGGCACATGGCTACACCTTC.